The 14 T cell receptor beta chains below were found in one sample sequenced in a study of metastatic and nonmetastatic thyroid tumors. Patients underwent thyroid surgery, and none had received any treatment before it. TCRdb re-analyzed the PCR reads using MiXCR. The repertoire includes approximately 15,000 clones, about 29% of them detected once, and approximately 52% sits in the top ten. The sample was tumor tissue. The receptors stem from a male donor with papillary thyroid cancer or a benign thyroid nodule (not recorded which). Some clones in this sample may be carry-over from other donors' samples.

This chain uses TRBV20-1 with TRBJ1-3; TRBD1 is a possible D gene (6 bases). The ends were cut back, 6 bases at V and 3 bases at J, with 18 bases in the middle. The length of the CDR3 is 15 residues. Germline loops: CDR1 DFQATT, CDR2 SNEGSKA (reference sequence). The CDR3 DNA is TGCAGTGCCTTTGGACAGCGGTGGAGTGGAAACACCATATATTTT. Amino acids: CSAFGQRWSGNTIYF.

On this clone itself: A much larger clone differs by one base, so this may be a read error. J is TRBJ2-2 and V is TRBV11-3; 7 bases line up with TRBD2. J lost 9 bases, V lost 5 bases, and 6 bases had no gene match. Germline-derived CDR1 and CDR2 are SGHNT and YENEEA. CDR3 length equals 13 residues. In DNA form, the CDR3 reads TGTGCCAGCAGCACGGGAGGTACCTGGGAGCTGTTTTTT. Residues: CASSTGGTWELFF.

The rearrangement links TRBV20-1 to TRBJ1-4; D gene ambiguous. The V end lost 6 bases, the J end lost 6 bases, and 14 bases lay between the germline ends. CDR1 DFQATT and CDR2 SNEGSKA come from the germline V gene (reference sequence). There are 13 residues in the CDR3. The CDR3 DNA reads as TGCAGTGCCCAAGAATGGGGAGATGAAAAACTGTTTTTT. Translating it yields CSAQEWGDEKLFF.

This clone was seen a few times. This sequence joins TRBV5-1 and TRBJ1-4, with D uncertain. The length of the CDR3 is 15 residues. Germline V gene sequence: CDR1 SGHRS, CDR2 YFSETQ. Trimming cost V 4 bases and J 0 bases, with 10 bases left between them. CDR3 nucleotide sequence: TGCGCCAGCAGCCCTGCCAATGCAACTAATGAAAAACTGTTTTTT. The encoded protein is CASSPANATNEKLFF.

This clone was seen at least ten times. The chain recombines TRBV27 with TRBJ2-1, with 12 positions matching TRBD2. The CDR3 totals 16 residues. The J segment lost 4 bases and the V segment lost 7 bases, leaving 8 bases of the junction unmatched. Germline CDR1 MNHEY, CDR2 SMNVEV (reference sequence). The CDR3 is CASKTSGTSGYNEQFF. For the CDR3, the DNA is TGTGCCAGCAAGACCTCCGGGACTAGCGGGTACAATGAGCAGTTCTTC.

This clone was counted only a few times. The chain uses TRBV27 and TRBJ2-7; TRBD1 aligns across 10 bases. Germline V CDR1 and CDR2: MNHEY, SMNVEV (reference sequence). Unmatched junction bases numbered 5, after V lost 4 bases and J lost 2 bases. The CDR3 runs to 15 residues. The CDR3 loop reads CASSSPGQGTYEQYF. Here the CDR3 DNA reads TGTGCCAGCAGTTCACCGGGACAGGGGACCTACGAGCAGTACTTC.

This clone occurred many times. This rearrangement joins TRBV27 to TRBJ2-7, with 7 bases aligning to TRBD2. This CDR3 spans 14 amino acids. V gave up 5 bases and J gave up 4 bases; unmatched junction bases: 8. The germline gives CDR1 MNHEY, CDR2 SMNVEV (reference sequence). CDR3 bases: TGTGCCAGCAGTCCCGTGGGGACTAAGTACGAGCAGTACTTC. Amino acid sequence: CASSPVGTKYEQYF.

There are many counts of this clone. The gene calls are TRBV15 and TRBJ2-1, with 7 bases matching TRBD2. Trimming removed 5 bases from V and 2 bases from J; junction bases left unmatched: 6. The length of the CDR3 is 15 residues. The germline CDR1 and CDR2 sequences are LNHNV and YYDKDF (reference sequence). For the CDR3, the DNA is TGTGCCACCAGCCCCGGGCGGGAGCCCTACAATGAGCAGTTCTTC. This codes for CATSPGREPYNEQFF.

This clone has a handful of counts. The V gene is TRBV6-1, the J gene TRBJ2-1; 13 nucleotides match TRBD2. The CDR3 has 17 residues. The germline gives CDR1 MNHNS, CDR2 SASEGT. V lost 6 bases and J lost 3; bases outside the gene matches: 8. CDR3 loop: CASRDGTSGISYNEQFF. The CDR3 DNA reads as TGTGCCAGCAGAGACGGGACTAGCGGGATTAGCTACAATGAGCAGTTCTTC.

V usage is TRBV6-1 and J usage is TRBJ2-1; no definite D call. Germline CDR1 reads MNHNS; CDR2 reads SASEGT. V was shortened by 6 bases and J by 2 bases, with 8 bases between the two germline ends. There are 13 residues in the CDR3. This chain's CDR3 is CASRARAYNEQFF. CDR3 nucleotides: TGTGCCAGCAGGGCCCGCGCCTACAATGAGCAGTTCTTC.

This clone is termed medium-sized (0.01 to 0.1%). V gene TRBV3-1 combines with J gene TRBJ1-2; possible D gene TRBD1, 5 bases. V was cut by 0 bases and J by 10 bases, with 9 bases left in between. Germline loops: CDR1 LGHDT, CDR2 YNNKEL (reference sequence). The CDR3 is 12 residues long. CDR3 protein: CASSQDWGTYTF. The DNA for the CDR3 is TGTGCCAGCAGCCAAGATTGGGGGACCTACACCTTC.

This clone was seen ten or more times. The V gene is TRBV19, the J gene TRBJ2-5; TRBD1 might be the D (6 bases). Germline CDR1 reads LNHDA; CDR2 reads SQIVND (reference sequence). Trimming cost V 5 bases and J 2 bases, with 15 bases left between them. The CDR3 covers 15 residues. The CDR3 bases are TGTGCCAGTAGTGCGGACAGCCTATCACAAGAGACCCAGTACTTC. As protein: CASSADSLSQETQYF.

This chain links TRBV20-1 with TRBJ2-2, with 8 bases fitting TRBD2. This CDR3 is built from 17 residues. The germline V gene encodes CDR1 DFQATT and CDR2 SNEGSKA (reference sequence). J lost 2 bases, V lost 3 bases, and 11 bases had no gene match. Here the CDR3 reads CSARPPTGGFNTGELFF. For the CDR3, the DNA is TGCAGTGCTAGGCCGCCGACGGGAGGGTTTAACACCGGGGAGCTGTTTTTT.

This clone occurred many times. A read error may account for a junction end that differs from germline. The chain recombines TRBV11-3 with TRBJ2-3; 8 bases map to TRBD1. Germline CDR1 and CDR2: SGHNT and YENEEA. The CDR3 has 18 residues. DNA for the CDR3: TGTACCAGCAGCTTAAGTCGGACAGGGTCCCCTCACACAGATACGCAGTATTTT. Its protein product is CTSSLSRTGSPHTDTQYF.